What follows are 23 T cell receptor beta chains derived from one specimen sequenced in a study of T-cell reconstitution after alpha-beta-depleted transplantation in children. The authors prepared the TCRbeta library with unique molecular identifiers. TCRdb fed the PCR reads into MiXCR, producing one record per CDR3 protein. The data contain tens of thousands of distinct CDR3 sequences, approximately 5% of them singletons. This sample comprised PBMCs, mostly from graft donor cells, obtained 180 days after TCRalphabeta/CD19-depleted stem cell transplant. The receptors were gathered from a boy in the first two years of life who had a stem cell transplant for acute myeloid leukemia, so the T cells may come from the graft donor.

This clonotype showed up many times. The V and J genes are TRBV9 and TRBJ1-6, with D perhaps matching TRBD1 (5 bases). Germline CDR1 reads SGDLS; CDR2 reads YYNGEE. This CDR3 comprises 14 residues. V gave up 1 base and J gave up 5 bases, with 7 bases separating them. This chain's CDR3 is CASSVRQNNSPLHF. The CDR3 DNA is TGTGCCAGCAGCGTAAGACAGAATAATTCACCCCTCCACTTT.

Many counts were recorded for this clonotype. V usage is TRBV12-3 or TRBV12-4 and J usage is TRBJ2-3; a weak D match, TRBD1 (5 bases). The CDR3 spans 17 residues. Trimming took off 4 bases at V and 7 bases at J, with 24 bases between the two ends. The CDR3 nucleotides read TGTGCCAGCAGTTCCACCCTTTTGGTTACTACAGGAAATACGCAGTATTTT. Its translation is CASSSTLLVTTGNTQYF.

Of note for this clonotype: This may come from a read error, since a much larger clone is one base off. Because it lacks the conserved phenylalanine or tryptophan at the end, this CDR3 is likely a read error. V usage is TRBV23-1 and J usage is TRBJ1-5, with D hard to call. TRBV23-1 is sorted into the ORF group, with uncertain function. The CDR3 has 14 amino acids. V was shortened by 5 bases and J by 0 bases, with 8 bases between the two germline ends. The CDR3 reads CASSGTYSNQPQHS. The CDR3 nucleotides read TGCGCCAGCAGTGGCACTTATAGCAATCAGCCCCAGCATTCT.

This clonotype was seen repeatedly, ten times or more. The gene calls are TRBV6-2 or TRBV6-3 and TRBJ1-6; 10 bases match TRBD1. Germline V gene data show CDR1 as MNHEY and CDR2 as SVGEGT. This CDR3 comprises 17 residues. V was pared by 5 bases and J by 10 bases, with 14 bases of the junction left unmatched. The CDR3 region has the DNA TGTGCCAGCAGTACCTCCACCCGACAGGGGGCTAGATCACCCCTCCACTTT. Translated: CASSTSTRQGARSPLHF.

This clonotype was seen at least ten times. The rearrangement uses TRBV4-3 and TRBJ1-2; D might be TRBD1 (5 bases). The CDR3 covers 14 residues. Trimming took 0 bases from V and 8 from J, leaving 13 bases between them. Per the germline V gene, CDR1 is LGHNA and CDR2 is YSLEER. Here the CDR3 DNA reads TGCGCCAGCAGCCAAGACTTGGGGACGAGGGGCTACACCTTC. Its protein product is CASSQDLGTRGYTF.

The rearrangement joins TRBV19 to TRBJ2-7; 12 bases agree with TRBD1. The CDR3 length is 15 residues. V was pared by 3 bases and J by 1 base, with 1 base of the junction left unmatched. Germline CDR1 is LNHDA and CDR2 is SQIVND (reference sequence). CDR3 residues: CASSMGQGASYEQYF. In DNA, the CDR3 is TGTGCCAGTAGTATGGGACAGGGGGCGTCCTACGAGCAGTACTTC. The full variable domain, completed using reference TRBV19 and TRBJ2-7, is DGGITQSPKYLFRKEGQNVTLSCEQNLNHDAMYWYRQDPGQGLRLIYYSQIVNDFQKGDIAEGYSVSREKKESFPLTVTSAQKNPTAFYLCASSMGQGASYEQYFGPGTRLTVT.

Many counts were recorded for this clonotype. The gene calls are TRBV7-6 and TRBJ2-5, with a weak D call TRBD2 (5 bases). Germline-derived CDR1 and CDR2 are SGHVS and FNYEAQ. CDR3 length: 13 residues. V lost 3 bases and J 7 bases, leaving 12 bases between the germline ends. In DNA form, the CDR3 reads TGTGCCAGCAGCTTTCCTAGCTTGGGGACCCAGTACTTC. Protein: CASSFPSLGTQYF. The variable domain in full, with the rest retrieved from reference TRBV7-6 and TRBJ2-5, is GAGVSQSPRYKVTKRGQDVALRCDPISGHVSLYWYRQALGQGPEFLTYFNYEAQQDKSGLPNDRFSAERPEGSISTLTIQRTEQRDSAMYRCASSFPSLGTQYFGPGTRLLVL.

This clonotype appeared many times. The V and J genes are TRBV12-3 or TRBV12-4 and TRBJ1-4, with TRBD1 matching 7 bases. V shed 6 bases, J shed 3 bases, and the junction held 16 bases outside the gene matches. The length of the CDR3 is 18 residues. CDR3 protein: CASRNQYDKTGSNEKLFF. In DNA, the CDR3 is TGTGCCAGCAGGAATCAGTATGATAAGACAGGGTCTAATGAAAAACTGTTTTTT.

This clonotype was counted ten times or more. This sequence joins TRBV29-1 and TRBJ2-1, with D possibly TRBD2 on 6 matching bases. Germline loops: CDR1 SQVTM, CDR2 ANQGSEA. V lost 3 bases and J lost 7, with 19 bases in between. The CDR3 totals 15 residues. CDR3 DNA sequence: TGCAGCGTTGACGTATACGGGACTCCCAAAAATGAGCAGTTCTTC. Its protein is CSVDVYGTPKNEQFF.

This clonotype has more than one count but fewer than ten. The chain employs TRBV6-1 and TRBJ2-3, with 7 positions matching TRBD2. Germline-derived CDR1 and CDR2 are MNHNS and SASEGT. The CDR3 has 15 amino acids. V gave up 6 bases and J gave up 0 bases; unmatched junction bases: 6. Here the CDR3 reads CASRARGLSTDTQYF. CDR3 bases: TGTGCCAGCAGGGCGCGGGGGTTAAGCACAGATACGCAGTATTTT.

Ten or more counts support this clonotype. The chain has TRBV12-3 or TRBV12-4 and TRBJ1-6; tentatively, D is TRBD1 (5 bases). This CDR3 comprises 15 residues. Trimming pared 1 base from V and 9 bases from J, leaving 13 bases between. The CDR3 region is CASSLDNRIGSPLHF. The CDR3 nucleotides read TGTGCCAGCAGTTTAGATAACAGGATCGGTTCACCCCTCCACTTT.

This rearrangement joins TRBV11-3 to TRBJ1-1; D ambiguous. CDR3 length: 12 residues. Trimming stripped 3 bases from V and 4 bases from J, with 6 bases between. CDR1 is SGHNT, CDR2 YENEEA, per germline. For the CDR3, the DNA is TGTGCCAGCAGCTTTGTCGGCACTGAAGCTTTCTTT. Translated, it gives CASSFVGTEAFF.

This clonotype has a handful of counts. This rearrangement joins TRBV24-1 to TRBJ1-5; TRBD1 aligns across 7 bases. The CDR3 consists of 16 residues. V lost 6 bases to trimming and J lost 4 bases; unmatched junction nucleotides: 11. Germline loops: CDR1 KGHDR, CDR2 SFDVKD. The CDR3: CATSKGGTGANQPQHF. Here the CDR3 DNA reads TGTGCCACCAGTAAAGGGGGTACAGGGGCGAATCAGCCCCAGCATTTT.

The sample holds many counts of this clonotype. The CDR3 DNA sequence: TGCAGTGCTAGAAAACTAGCGGGGGGGCCAAGCACCGGGGAGCTGTTTTTT. It is translated as CSARKLAGGPSTGELFF. The chain recombines TRBV20-1 with TRBJ2-2, with TRBD2 identical over 13 bases. From germline, CDR1 is DFQATT and CDR2 SNEGSKA (reference sequence). J gave up 4 bases and V 2 bases, and 7 bases lay outside the gene matches. This CDR3 has 17 residues.

This clonotype was counted ten times or more. The V and J genes are TRBV12-3 or TRBV12-4 and TRBJ2-2; 7 bases align to TRBD1. The CDR3 extends over 13 amino acids. V trimming: 7 bases; J trimming: 7 bases; junction bases outside the gene matches: 6. The CDR3 here is CASNDRANGELFF. For the CDR3, the DNA is TGTGCCAGCAACGACAGGGCAAACGGGGAGCTGTTTTTT.

The genes are TRBV29-1 and TRBJ2-6; no reliable D call. CDR1 and CDR2 (germline): SQVTM, ANQGSEA. This CDR3 is 15 amino acids long. Trimming took off 0 bases at V and 2 bases at J, with 8 bases between the two ends. This CDR3 is CSVEDHKAGANVLTF. The DNA for the CDR3 is TGCAGCGTTGAAGATCACAAGGCTGGGGCCAACGTCCTGACTTTC. Full variable domain (rest looked up from reference TRBV29-1 and TRBJ2-6): SAVISQKPSRDICQRGTSLTIQCQVDSQVTMMFWYRQQPGQSLTLIATANQGSEATYESGFVIDKFPISRPNLTFSTLTVSNMSPEDSSIYLCSVEDHKAGANVLTFGAGSRLTVL.

This clonotype occurred many times. The J gene is TRBJ2-1, the V gene TRBV12-3 or TRBV12-4; 8 bases are shared with TRBD1. V trimming: 7 bases; J trimming: 8 bases; junction bases outside the gene matches: 13. The CDR3 sequence is 15 residues long. Here the CDR3 DNA reads TGTGCCAGCAACGGCGGGACAGGTTTAGTCTATGAGCAGTTCTTC. Its protein is CASNGGTGLVYEQFF.

This clonotype was detected many times. This rearrangement joins TRBV11-3 to TRBJ2-3, with 10 bases identical to TRBD2. Germline values: CDR1 SGHNT, CDR2 YENEEA. Losses at the gene ends were 1 base for V and 3 bases for J; bases not matched to a gene: 4. This CDR3 is built from 16 residues. The CDR3 here is CASSLGLSGGTDTQYF. The CDR3 region has the DNA TGTGCCAGCAGCTTAGGCCTTAGCGGGGGGACAGATACGCAGTATTTT.

The chain links TRBV13 to TRBJ1-3, with D maybe TRBD1 (6 bases). Trimming shortened V by 10 bases and J by 0 bases, and 25 bases separated the two germline ends. Germline CDR1 PRHDT, CDR2 FYEKMQ (reference sequence). The CDR3 length is 18 residues. The CDR3 nucleotides read TGTGCCATGGGCCCCGGGCTCGGGGGCCGAGTCTCTGGAAACACCATATATTTT. It translates to CAMGPGLGGRVSGNTIYF.

This clonotype was counted many times. The V and J genes are TRBV6-2 or TRBV6-3 and TRBJ2-1, with a weak D call TRBD2 (6 bases). The V gene lost 6 bases and the J gene lost 15 bases, with 18 bases spanning the gap. Germline V lookup: CDR1 MNHEY, CDR2 SVGEGT. CDR3 size: 12 residues. The CDR3 DNA is TGTGCCAGCAGCCACGAGGGACTTGGGGGGTTCTTC. Translating it yields CASSHEGLGGFF.

This clonotype was seen many times. The chain couples TRBV12-3 or TRBV12-4 to TRBJ2-3; possible D gene TRBD1, 6 bases. This CDR3 comprises 13 residues. The germline V and J ends were trimmed by 6 bases and 3 bases, with 10 bases remaining between them. The CDR3 reads CASRPTGTDTQYF. CDR3 nucleotides: TGTGCCAGCAGGCCGACAGGTACAGATACGCAGTATTTT.

This clonotype has ten or more counts. The V call is TRBV5-1, the J call TRBJ1-4; tentatively, D is TRBD1 (5 bases). Trimming stripped 2 bases from V and 5 bases from J, with 13 bases between. Germline V lookup: CDR1 SGHRS, CDR2 YFSETQ. CDR3 length: 15 residues. The CDR3 sequence is CASSFQQGRNEKLFF. For the CDR3, the DNA is TGCGCCAGCAGCTTTCAGCAGGGTCGAAATGAAAAACTGTTTTTT.

This clonotype has at least ten counts. The chain uses TRBV7-2 and TRBJ2-5, with D perhaps matching TRBD2 (5 bases). V was trimmed by 3 bases and J by 1 base, leaving 12 bases between them. Germline assignment: CDR1 SGHTA and CDR2 FQGNSA. The CDR3 loop spans 15 amino acids. This chain's CDR3 is CASSFRRRTQETQYF. The CDR3 DNA is TGTGCCAGCAGCTTCAGACGGAGGACCCAAGAGACCCAGTACTTC.